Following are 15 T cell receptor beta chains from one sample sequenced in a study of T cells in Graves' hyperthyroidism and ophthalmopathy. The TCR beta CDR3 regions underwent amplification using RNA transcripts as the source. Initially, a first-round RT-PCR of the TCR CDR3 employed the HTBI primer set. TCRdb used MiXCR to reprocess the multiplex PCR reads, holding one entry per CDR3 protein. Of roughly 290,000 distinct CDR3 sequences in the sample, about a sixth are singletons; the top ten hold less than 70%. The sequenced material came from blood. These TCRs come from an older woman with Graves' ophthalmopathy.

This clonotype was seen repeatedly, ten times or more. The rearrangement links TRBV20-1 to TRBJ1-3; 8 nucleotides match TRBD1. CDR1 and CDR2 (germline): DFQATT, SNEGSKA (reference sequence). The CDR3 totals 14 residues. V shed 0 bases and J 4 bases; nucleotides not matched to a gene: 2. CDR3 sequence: CSARDRDRGNTIYF. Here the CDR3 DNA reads TGCAGTGCTAGAGATCGGGACAGGGGAAACACCATATATTTT.

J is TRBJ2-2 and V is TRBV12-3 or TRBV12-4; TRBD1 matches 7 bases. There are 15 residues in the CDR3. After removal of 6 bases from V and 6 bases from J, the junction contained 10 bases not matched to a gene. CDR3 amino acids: CASSSGGWTSGELFF. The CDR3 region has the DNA TGTGCCAGCAGCTCAGGGGGTTGGACATCCGGGGAGCTGTTTTTT.

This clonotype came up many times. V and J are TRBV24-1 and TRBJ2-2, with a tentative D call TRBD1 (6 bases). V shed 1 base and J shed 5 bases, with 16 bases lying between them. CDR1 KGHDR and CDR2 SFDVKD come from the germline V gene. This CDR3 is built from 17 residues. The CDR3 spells CATSDFPRQAYTGELFF. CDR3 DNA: TGTGCCACCAGTGATTTCCCCCGACAGGCATATACCGGGGAGCTGTTTTTT.

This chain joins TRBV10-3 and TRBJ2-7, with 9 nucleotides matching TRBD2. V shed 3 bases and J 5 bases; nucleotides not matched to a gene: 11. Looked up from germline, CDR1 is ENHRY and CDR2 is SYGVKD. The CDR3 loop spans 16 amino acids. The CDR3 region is CAISDRNSGSINEQYF. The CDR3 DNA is TGTGCCATCAGTGATAGAAATAGCGGGAGTATCAACGAGCAGTACTTC.

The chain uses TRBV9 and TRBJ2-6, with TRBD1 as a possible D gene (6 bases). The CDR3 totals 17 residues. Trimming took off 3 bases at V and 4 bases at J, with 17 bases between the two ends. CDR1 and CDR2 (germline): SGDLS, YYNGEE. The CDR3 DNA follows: TGTGCCAGCAGCGCACACTTAACAGGGACCGGGGCCAACGTCCTGACTTTC. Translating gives CASSAHLTGTGANVLTF. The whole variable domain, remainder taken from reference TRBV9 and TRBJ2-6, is DSGVTQTPKHLITATGQRVTLRCSPRSGDLSVYWYQQSLDQGLQFLIQYYNGEERAKGNILERFSAQQFPDLHSELNLSSLELGDSALYFCASSAHLTGTGANVLTFGAGSRLTVL.

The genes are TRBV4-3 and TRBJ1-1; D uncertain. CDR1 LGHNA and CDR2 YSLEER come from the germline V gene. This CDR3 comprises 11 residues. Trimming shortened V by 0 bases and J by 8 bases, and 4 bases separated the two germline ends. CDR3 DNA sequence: TGCGCCAGCAGCCAAGATTTGGAAGCTTTCTTT. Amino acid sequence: CASSQDLEAFF.

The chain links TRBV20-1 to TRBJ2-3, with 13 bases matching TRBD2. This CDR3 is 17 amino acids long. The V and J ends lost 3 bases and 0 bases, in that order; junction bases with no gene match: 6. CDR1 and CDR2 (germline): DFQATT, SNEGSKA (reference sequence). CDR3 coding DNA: TGCAGTGCTAGGGGGACTAGCGGGACCAAAAGCACAGATACGCAGTATTTT. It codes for CSARGTSGTKSTDTQYF.

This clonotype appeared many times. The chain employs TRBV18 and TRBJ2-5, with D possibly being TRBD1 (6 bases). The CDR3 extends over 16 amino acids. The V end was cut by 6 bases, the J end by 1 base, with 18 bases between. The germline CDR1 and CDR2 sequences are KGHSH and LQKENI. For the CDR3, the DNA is TGTGCCAGCTCGCCGACAGGCGTAAATACCCAAGAGACCCAGTACTTC. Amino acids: CASSPTGVNTQETQYF.

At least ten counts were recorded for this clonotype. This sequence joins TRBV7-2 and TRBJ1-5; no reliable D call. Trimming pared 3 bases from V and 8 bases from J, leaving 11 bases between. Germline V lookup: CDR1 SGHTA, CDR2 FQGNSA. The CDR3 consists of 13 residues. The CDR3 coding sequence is TGTGCCAGCAGCTTCGTCAGTCAGGAGCCCCAGCATTTT. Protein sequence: CASSFVSQEPQHF.

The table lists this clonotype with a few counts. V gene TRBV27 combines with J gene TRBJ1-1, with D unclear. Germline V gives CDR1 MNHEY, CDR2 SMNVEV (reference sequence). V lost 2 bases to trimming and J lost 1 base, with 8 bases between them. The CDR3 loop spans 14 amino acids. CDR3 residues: CASSLMAGNTEAFF. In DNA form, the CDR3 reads TGTGCCAGCAGTTTAATGGCGGGGAACACTGAAGCTTTCTTT.

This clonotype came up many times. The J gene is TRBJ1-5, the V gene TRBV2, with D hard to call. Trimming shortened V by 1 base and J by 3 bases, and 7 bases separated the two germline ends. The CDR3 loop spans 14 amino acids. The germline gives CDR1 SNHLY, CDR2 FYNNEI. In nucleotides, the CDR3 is TGTGCCAGCAGTGAAGGACAATTCAATCAGCCCCAGCATTTT. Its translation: CASSEGQFNQPQHF.

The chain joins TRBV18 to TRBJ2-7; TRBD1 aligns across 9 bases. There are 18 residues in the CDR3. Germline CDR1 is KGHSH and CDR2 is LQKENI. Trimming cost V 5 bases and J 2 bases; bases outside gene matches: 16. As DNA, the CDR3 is TGTGCCAGCTCAGTCCGGGACAGGGCGCGAACATCAACCTACGAGCAGTACTTC. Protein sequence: CASSVRDRARTSTYEQYF. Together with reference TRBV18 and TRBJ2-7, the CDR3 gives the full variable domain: NAGVMQNPRHLVRRRGQEARLRCSPMKGHSHVYWYRQLPEEGLKFMVYLQKENIIDESGMPKERFSAEFPKEGPSILRIQQVVRGDSAAYFCASSVRDRARTSTYEQYFGPGTRLTVT.

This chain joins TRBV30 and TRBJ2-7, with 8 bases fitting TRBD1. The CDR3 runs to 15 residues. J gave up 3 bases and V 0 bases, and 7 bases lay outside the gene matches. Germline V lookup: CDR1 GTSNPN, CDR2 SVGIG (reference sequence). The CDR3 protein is CAWSVLTGGFYEQYF. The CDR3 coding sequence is TGTGCCTGGAGTGTACTAACAGGGGGTTTCTACGAGCAGTACTTC.

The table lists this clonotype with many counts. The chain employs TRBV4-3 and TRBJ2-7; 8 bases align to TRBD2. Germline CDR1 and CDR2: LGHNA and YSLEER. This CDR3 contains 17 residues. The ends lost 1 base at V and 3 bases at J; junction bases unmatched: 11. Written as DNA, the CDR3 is TGCGCCAGCAGCCAAGGGTATGGGACTAGATTTGGCTACGAGCAGTACTTC. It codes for CASSQGYGTRFGYEQYF.

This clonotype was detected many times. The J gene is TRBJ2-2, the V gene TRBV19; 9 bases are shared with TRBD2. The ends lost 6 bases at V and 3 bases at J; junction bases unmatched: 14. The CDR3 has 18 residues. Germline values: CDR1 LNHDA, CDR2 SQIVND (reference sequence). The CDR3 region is CASSPKSTSGAYTGELFF. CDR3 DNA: TGTGCCAGTAGCCCGAAATCGACTAGCGGAGCATACACCGGGGAGCTGTTTTTT.